The 9 T cell receptor beta chains presented below share a single source sample, sequenced in a study of cytomegalovirus exposure and HLA in healthy donors listed by TCRdb under 2017. The method was the immunoSEQ multiplex PCR assay. For the multiplex PCR, a mixture combining 60 forward primers for TCR Vbeta segments and 13 reverse primers for TCR Jbeta segments was used. TCRdb limited this immuneACCESS table to in-frame rearrangements with V and J called. A share of clones is missing; checked studies link under half to unresolved V genes, and the rest is unexplained. The table for this sample lists some 120,000 clones; 75% to 85% of them were counted only once. The ten largest account for roughly 2% of the sample. The sequenced sample was PBMCs. These receptors came from a young man in good health and CMV-seronegative.

V is TRBV6-1 and J is TRBJ2-7; TRBD2 aligns across 8 bases. CDR1 is MNHNS and CDR2 is SASEGT in the germline V gene. This CDR3 comprises 15 residues. With V trimmed by 3 bases and J by 7 bases, 11 bases remained unmatched. CDR3 amino acids: CASSEGSGGPGEQYV. CDR3 nucleotide sequence: TGTGCCAGCAGTGAGGGATCGGGAGGGCCGGGGGAGCAGTACGTC.

The rearrangement joins TRBV29-1 to TRBJ1-1, with D tentatively TRBD1 (6 bases). V was shortened by 3 bases and J by 7 bases, with 12 bases between the two germline ends. The CDR3 is 12 amino acids. Per germline, CDR1 SQVTM and CDR2 ANQGSEA. Here the CDR3 DNA reads TGCAGCGTTGAGGTACAGGGTAATGAAGCTTTCTTT. Translated: CSVEVQGNEAFF.

This clone is a singleton in its sample. The CDR3 nucleotides read TGTGCCAGCAGCGTAGGAAGGAGTAGCGGGAGAGGTTTTCACAATGAGCAGTTCTTC. This sequence encodes CASSVGRSSGRGFHNEQFF. The chain combines TRBV9 with TRBJ2-1, with 9 nucleotides matching TRBD2. Germline CDR1 and CDR2: SGDLS and YYNGEE. Trimming removed 0 bases from V and 5 bases from J; junction bases left unmatched: 15. There are 19 residues in the CDR3.

The rearrangement joins TRBV7-9 to TRBJ1-6; D is perhaps TRBD1 (6 bases). V was cut by 7 bases and J by 4 bases, with 14 bases left in between. The CDR3 has 15 amino acids. Germline V gene sequence: CDR1 SEHNR, CDR2 FQNEAQ (reference sequence). The CDR3 protein is CASTPSGQYNSPLHF. In DNA, the CDR3 is TGTGCCAGCACCCCTTCGGGACAATATAATTCACCCCTCCACTTT.

This chain connects TRBV10-3 to TRBJ1-1; TRBD1 agrees at 8 bases. Trimming at V came to 6 bases and at J to 3 bases, leaving 15 bases not matched to a gene. Germline CDR1 is ENHRY and CDR2 is SYGVKD. The CDR3 extends over 17 amino acids. In DNA form, the CDR3 reads TGTGCCATCAGAGCCGGGACAGGAGGCCGGCCGGACACTGAAGCTTTCTTT. It translates to CAIRAGTGGRPDTEAFF.

The chain combines TRBV19 with TRBJ1-6; 7 bases match TRBD1. CDR1 is LNHDA, CDR2 SQIVND, per germline (reference sequence). CDR3 length: 14 residues. V shed 8 bases and J 7 bases; nucleotides not matched to a gene: 8. CDR3 coding DNA: TGTGCCAGTTCCGTCGACAGGGAAAATTCACCCCTCCACTTT. It codes for CASSVDRENSPLHF.

This clone has a single count. This chain's CDR3 is CASSLGRGRADTQYF. CDR3 bases: TGTGCCAGCAGCTTGGGGCGGGGGAGGGCAGATACGCAGTATTTT. The rearrangement uses TRBV7-2 and TRBJ2-3; TRBD2 agrees at 7 bases. The CDR3 totals 15 residues. V lost 3 bases to trimming and J lost 4 bases; unmatched junction nucleotides: 7. Germline V gene sequence: CDR1 SGHTA, CDR2 FQGNSA.

For the CDR3, the DNA is TGTGCCTGGAGTGTAGAGGGATGGAGAAATGAAAAACTGTTTTTT. Protein product: CAWSVEGWRNEKLFF. The chain recombines TRBV30 with TRBJ1-4, with D unresolved. CDR1 and CDR2 from the germline V gene are GTSNPN and SVGIG (reference sequence). Trimming shortened V by 0 bases and J by 5 bases, and 13 bases separated the two germline ends. The CDR3 is made up of 15 amino acids.

Concerning this clone itself: The CDR3 ends on some other residue instead of the conserved phenylalanine or tryptophan, so this is likely a read error. The V and J genes are TRBV7-7 and TRBJ2-2; 7 nucleotides align to TRBD1. Trimming cost V 0 bases and J 7 bases; bases outside gene matches: 5. CDR1 is SSHAT, CDR2 FNYEAQ, per germline (reference sequence). This CDR3 is built from 15 residues. The DNA of the CDR3 is TGTGCCAGCAGCTTAGCCGGGACAGTCGGCGGGGAGCTGTTTCTT. It is translated as CASSLAGTVGGELFL.